This T cell receptor beta chain comes out of a study of shared clonotypes between healthy human individuals (dated by TCRdb to between 2020 and 2021). Describing the broader study: Three men and a couple of women, aged 18 to 49 years, made up the cohort. For each donor, CD4 naive and CD4 memory were each given three plates, CD8 naive was given two plates, and CD8 memory was given one plate. Each donor's leukapheresis produced roughly between about 0.8 and 10 billion PBMCs. To increase sequencing depth and limit assay-specific biases, TCR repertoire library preparation and sequencing were carried out by different laboratories using diverse techniques. Blood TCR repertoires of a handful of healthy adults were deeply sequenced to estimate repertoire size and the extent of clonotype sharing between individuals.

The paper's findings and limits, for the study overall: Even with the large sequencing depth, rarefaction of the sorted-subset datasets indicated that sequencing was incomplete. Compared with non-shared clonotypes, clonotypes shared by all four sorted-subset donors had higher generation probabilities. Because the study included a small number of donors, the genetic and exposure-history diversity represented was limited. Naive subsets generally had larger estimated clonotype richness than memory subsets. Based on pairwise subsampling, the degree of clonotype sharing among donors was expected to be affected by sequencing depth. Sharing across a few donors was observed for around 5% of naive CD4, 3% to 3.5% of naive CD8, around 2.5% of memory CD4, and about 0.39% of memory CD8 clonotypes. Sampling was restricted to blood, and TCR repertoires in tissues likely differ from the TCR repertoires found in blood.

V loses 5 bases of germline sequence and J loses 7 bases, and the interval between the two ends is 14 bases. Counted from cysteine to phenylalanine, this CDR3 has 13 amino acids. Solely the CDR3 DNA is kept, with 39 bases framed from the first base. The germline V gene (reference sequence) specifies LNHNV as CDR1 and YYDKDF as CDR2. Using the deep immunoSEQ assay, multiplex PCR amplified TCR CDR3 regions from genomic DNA. For each cell subset, the extracted genomic DNA was distributed evenly across all wells of several immunoSEQ 96-well plates, and each plate served as one replicate. For sorted subsets, each replicate PCR was loaded with about 200 ng genomic DNA, equivalent to 30,000 or so T cell genomes. The purified libraries were quantified using a Qubit 3.0 fluorometer, sized with a Bioanalyzer 2100, and then quantified again using the KAPA Library Quantification kit. A separate single-read 150-cycle Illumina NextSeq 550 flow cell was used to sequence each immunoSEQ 96-well plate. Turning to the authors' computational methods: Because the immunoSEQ output included only junctional sequences and no quality scores, the filtering could not be the same as the filtering used for full-length reads. Sequences were annotated with PyIR, a Python wrapper for IgBLAST v1.9, and V/J genes and CDR3 were assigned using IMGT germline references. Reads were filtered out if the reads had weak V/J assignments (E-value above 1e-6), no CDR3, stop codons, out-of-frame junctions, or ambiguous translated residues. V3J clonotypes were defined by identical inferred V gene, J gene, and CDR3 amino acid sequence. To compute the percentage overlap between repertoires, the number of shared unique clonotypes was divided by the size of the smaller repertoire. Repertoire richness was assessed with RTK rarefaction, the Chao1 estimator, and Recon v2.1 estimates of unobserved clonotypes. OLGA was used to compute generation probabilities for all TCRbeta clonotypes that the gDNA method yielded from a few donors. The source is immuneACCESS, and TCRdb retained only in-frame sequences with V and J called. Part of the clones is not carried over; for the studies checked, unresolved V genes explain less than half of this, and the remainder is unexplained. V and J calls and clone size come straight from that table; D and trimming were deduced from the DNA. The sample yields about 820,000 clones; 85% to 95% were counted once. The top ten hold nearly 25% of the sample.

CD8 naive samples were obtained by positive selection for CCR7 among CD45RO-negative cells, yielding a CD45RA+CCR7+ population from which TemRA cells were excluded. The donors were healthy, HIV-negative adults with no recently reported acute infections or vaccinations. Every donor was a Caucasian adult residing in Nashville, Tennessee, USA. Blood was obtained by leukapheresis, after which PBMCs were separated by Ficoll-Histopaque density gradient centrifugation and cryopreserved in liquid nitrogen vapor phase. Analytical flow cytometry was used to check the purity and quantity of every magnetically sorted T cell population. Genomic DNA was isolated from every sorted fraction and measured by UV absorbance on a Nanodrop 2000c. About this clone: Its antigen remains undetermined. Base qualities are missing; no much larger clone stands one base away.

The sequenced material came from naive CD8+ T cells sorted from blood. In light of the paper, this sample's cell subset or site label describes: CD45RA+CCR7+. This receptor chain uses TRBV15 and TRBJ1-1; the D gene lacks a confident call. The clonotype originates from a man aged 30 to 39 in good health. The DNA reads as follows: TGTGCCACCAGCGTTACACCGGACGGTGAAGCTTTCTTT. Translated, it reads CATSVTPDGEAFF. This CDR3, with the reference TRBV15 and TRBJ1-1 proteins standing in past its ends, gives the full variable domain DAMVIQNPRYQVTQFGKPVTLSCSQTLNHNVMYWYQQKSSQAPKLLFHYYDKDFNNEADTPDNFQSRRPNTSFCFLDIRSPGLGDTAMYLCATSVTPDGEAFFGQGTRLTVV.